A single sample gave rise to the 32 T cell receptor beta chains below, sequenced in a study of T cell repertoires in cytomegalovirus infection. TCRdb reprocessed the reads with MiXCR, giving one entry per CDR3 protein. The sample consists of just under 550,000 distinct CDR3 sequences, around 27% of them appearing once. Sequenced sample: PBMCs. Receptors originate from a human donor in good health (CMV status not recorded). Some clones in this sample may be carry-over from other donors' samples.

This clonotype showed up just once. This chain links TRBV6-5 with TRBJ1-1; D perhaps matches TRBD1 (6 bases). Trimming took 5 bases from V and 8 from J, leaving 15 bases between them. The germline V gene encodes CDR1 MNHEY and CDR2 SVGAGI. The CDR3 extends over 13 amino acids. CDR3 protein: CASSKQGWAEAFF. CDR3 DNA sequence: TGTGCCAGCAGTAAACAGGGATGGGCCGAAGCTTTCTTT.

This clonotype was counted at least ten times. This sequence joins TRBV7-2 and TRBJ1-1, with a possible D match to TRBD1 (5 bases). Trimming stripped 5 bases from V and 0 bases from J, with 10 bases between. Germline CDR1 is SGHTA and CDR2 is FQGNSA. CDR3 length: 14 amino acids. Here the CDR3 reads CASSRGRVNTEAFF. The CDR3 DNA reads as TGTGCCAGCAGCCGGGGACGGGTGAACACTGAAGCTTTCTTT.

This clonotype was recorded at least ten times. The chain is built from TRBV7-2 and TRBJ1-3, with 7 bases aligning to TRBD1. Germline V gene data show CDR1 as SGHTA and CDR2 as FQGNSA. The CDR3 runs 15 residues. The trim removed 4 bases at V and 5 bases at J, leaving 8 bases unmatched. CDR3 sequence reads: CASSSQGDSRNTIYF. DNA of the CDR3: TGTGCCAGCAGCTCCCAGGGGGACAGTCGAAACACCATATATTTT. The complete variable domain, with remaining parts taken from reference TRBV7-2 and TRBJ1-3, reads GAGVSQSPSNKVTEKGKDVELRCDPISGHTALYWYRQSLGQGLEFLIYFQGNSAPDKSGLPSDRFSAERTGGSVSTLTIQRTQQEDSAVYLCASSSQGDSRNTIYFGEGSWLTVV.

This clonotype showed up just a few times. The V call is TRBV28, the J call TRBJ2-5; D is ambiguous. V gave up 5 bases and J gave up 1 base, with 14 bases separating them. The germline V gene has CDR1 MDHEN and CDR2 SYDVKM. CDR3 length: 15 residues. CDR3 in amino acids: CASSPRRPGQETQYF. The CDR3 DNA follows: TGTGCCAGCAGTCCCCGCCGTCCGGGCCAAGAGACCCAGTACTTC.

The chain links TRBV19 to TRBJ1-1, with a weak D call TRBD1 (6 bases). Germline assignment: CDR1 LNHDA and CDR2 SQIVND (reference sequence). Trimming took off 8 bases at V and 3 bases at J, with 13 bases between the two ends. CDR3 length: 13 amino acids. CDR3 sequence reads: CASRGEGDTEAFF. Here the CDR3 DNA reads TGTGCCAGTCGGGGGGAGGGGGACACTGAAGCTTTCTTT. Looking up the rest from reference TRBV19 and TRBJ1-1 gives the full variable domain: DGGITQSPKYLFRKEGQNVTLSCEQNLNHDAMYWYRQDPGQGLRLIYYSQIVNDFQKGDIAEGYSVSREKKESFPLTVTSAQKNPTAFYLCASRGEGDTEAFFGQGTRLTVV.

The V call is TRBV6-2 or TRBV6-3, the J call TRBJ1-6; 9 bases align to TRBD1. Germline V gene lookup returns CDR1 MNHEY and CDR2 SVGEGT. With 6 bases clipped from V and 7 bases from J, the junction kept 7 bases outside the gene matches. The CDR3 runs 15 residues. The chain's CDR3 is CASRPYGTGNSPLHF. The DNA of the CDR3 is TGTGCCAGCAGACCCTACGGGACAGGGAATTCACCCCTCCACTTT.

The chain recombines TRBV4-3 with TRBJ2-7; 7 nucleotides match TRBD1. The ends lost 1 base at V and 7 bases at J; junction bases unmatched: 13. The CDR3 extends over 16 amino acids. Per germline, CDR1 LGHNA and CDR2 YSLEER. The CDR3 loop is CASSQARDSWALEQYF. The DNA of the CDR3 is TGCGCCAGCAGCCAAGCTCGGGACAGCTGGGCTCTAGAGCAGTACTTC.

This clonotype was seen a handful of times. The rearrangement links TRBV20-1 to TRBJ2-2, with unresolved D. Germline V gives CDR1 DFQATT, CDR2 SNEGSKA (reference sequence). This CDR3 contains 15 residues. V gave up 1 base and J gave up 1 base, with 10 bases separating them. CDR3 DNA: TGCAGTGCTAGAGGGGGTTCTCTGAACACCGGGGAGCTGTTTTTT. It encodes CSARGGSLNTGELFF.

The chain is built from TRBV19 and TRBJ2-2; TRBD2 matches 16 bases. The trim removed 5 bases at V and 6 bases at J, leaving 6 bases unmatched. This CDR3 region has 17 residues. The germline V gene has CDR1 LNHDA and CDR2 SQIVND (reference sequence). CDR3 sequence (DNA): TGTGCCAGTAGTCCGGGACTAGCGGGAGGGCTTGCCGGGGAGCTGTTTTTT. It encodes CASSPGLAGGLAGELFF. The whole variable domain, filled in from reference TRBV19 and TRBJ2-2, reads DGGITQSPKYLFRKEGQNVTLSCEQNLNHDAMYWYRQDPGQGLRLIYYSQIVNDFQKGDIAEGYSVSREKKESFPLTVTSAQKNPTAFYLCASSPGLAGGLAGELFFGEGSRLTVL.

The J gene is TRBJ2-1, the V gene TRBV7-2; 9 bases are shared with TRBD2. Germline CDR1 and CDR2: SGHTA and FQGNSA. The CDR3 extends over 17 amino acids. The V gene end was trimmed by 0 bases and the J gene end by 4 bases; junction bases not matched to a gene: 7. CDR3 nucleotides: TGTGCCAGCAGCTTAGCCCCCGGGACTAGCCAGTACAATGAGCAGTTCTTC. Protein product: CASSLAPGTSQYNEQFF.

This clonotype occurred a few times. The V gene is TRBV12-3 or TRBV12-4, the J gene TRBJ2-1; TRBD1 is a possible D gene (6 bases). The germline V and J ends were trimmed by 6 bases and 2 bases, with 14 bases remaining between them. CDR3 size: 15 residues. CDR3 DNA sequence: TGTGCCAGCAGCTCCACAGGGTCGACCTACAATGAGCAGTTCTTC. Translated: CASSSTGSTYNEQFF.

The chain is built from TRBV12-3 or TRBV12-4 and TRBJ1-1; unclear D gene. V was cut by 3 bases and J by 4 bases, with 12 bases left in between. This CDR3 contains 14 residues. CDR3 DNA: TGTGCCAGCAGTTTCACAGCGGAGGGCACTGAAGCTTTCTTT. Its protein product is CASSFTAEGTEAFF.

This clonotype was picked up a small number of times. The V and J genes are TRBV6-5 and TRBJ2-4, with TRBD2 matching 7 bases. This CDR3 comprises 20 residues. Trimming removed 2 bases from V and 0 bases from J; junction bases left unmatched: 16. The germline gives CDR1 MNHEY, CDR2 SVGAGI. The CDR3 is CASSYASAGEHQGAKNIQYF. The CDR3 nucleotides are TGTGCCAGCAGTTACGCATCGGCGGGAGAACATCAGGGAGCCAAAAACATTCAGTACTTC.

The sample holds many counts of this clonotype. The rearrangement uses TRBV7-2 and TRBJ2-1, with D unresolved. Germline V gene lookup returns CDR1 SGHTA and CDR2 FQGNSA. Trimming pared 0 bases from V and 0 bases from J, leaving 6 bases between. The length of the CDR3 is 15 residues. The CDR3 coding sequence is TGTGCCAGCAGCTTAGCAGATCCCTCCTACAATGAGCAGTTCTTC. Translated, it gives CASSLADPSYNEQFF.

This chain joins TRBV5-6 and TRBJ2-7; no reliable D call. Germline loops: CDR1 SGHDT, CDR2 YYEEEE. This CDR3 is built from 13 residues. The V and J ends lost 2 bases and 1 base respectively, with 7 bases between them. The CDR3 bases are TGTGCCAGCAGCTTTAAGGTTTCCTACGAGCAGTACTTC. Its translation: CASSFKVSYEQYF.

The rearrangement uses TRBV7-4 and TRBJ2-1, with 11 bases that match TRBD2. With V trimmed by 3 bases and J by 10 bases, 2 bases remained unmatched. This CDR3 spans 13 amino acids. CDR1 SGHVT and CDR2 SQSDAQ come from the germline V gene. In DNA, the CDR3 is TGTGCCAGCAGCTTGTCTAGCGGGAGGGAGCAGTTCTTC. This encodes CASSLSSGREQFF.

This clonotype was found many times. The J gene is TRBJ2-1, the V gene TRBV7-2; TRBD2 matches at 9 bases. J gave up 5 bases and V 3 bases, and 20 bases lay outside the gene matches. The CDR3 loop spans 20 amino acids. Germline CDR1 is SGHTA and CDR2 is FQGNSA. CDR3 coding DNA: TGTGCCAGCAGCTTCTTCTCGCGCCTAGCGGGAACCCTGATGCACAATGAGCAGTTCTTC. Protein sequence: CASSFFSRLAGTLMHNEQFF.

The rearrangement uses TRBV3-1 and TRBJ1-3; unclear D gene. The V end lost 8 bases, the J end lost 1 base, and 12 bases lay between the germline ends. The CDR3 runs 14 residues. Germline assignment: CDR1 LGHDT and CDR2 YNNKEL (reference sequence). DNA of the CDR3: TGTGCCAGCGCCCTAGGAGGATCTGGAAACACCATATATTTT. This translates into CASALGGSGNTIYF. The variable domain in full, completed from reference TRBV3-1 and TRBJ1-3, reads DTAVSQTPKYLVTQMGNDKSIKCEQNLGHDTMYWYKQDSKKFLKIMFSYNNKELIINETVPNRFSPKSPDKAHLNLHINSLELGDSAVYFCASALGGSGNTIYFGEGSWLTVV.

The chain has TRBV12-3 or TRBV12-4 and TRBJ2-7; D gene ambiguous. The CDR3 extends over 13 amino acids. The V end was cut by 6 bases, the J end by 3 bases, with 12 bases between. CDR3 DNA: TGTGCCAGCAGCGTAGATCGCCTCTACGAGCAGTACTTC. Residues: CASSVDRLYEQYF.

The rearrangement links TRBV4-3 to TRBJ2-5, with 7 bases identical to TRBD1. The germline CDR1 and CDR2 sequences are LGHNA and YSLEER. V dropped 5 bases and J dropped 2; count of bases not matched to a gene: 17. The CDR3 loop spans 18 amino acids. The CDR3 DNA reads as TGCGCCAGCAGCGTACACCCCCCGGACAGGACTCTACAAGAGACCCAGTACTTC. Its translation: CASSVHPPDRTLQETQYF.

This clonotype showed up many times. The chain joins TRBV7-9 to TRBJ2-7; 8 bases align to TRBD2. CDR3 length: 15 residues. Germline CDR1 is SEHNR and CDR2 is FQNEAQ (reference sequence). The ends lost 5 bases at V and 7 bases at J; junction bases unmatched: 13. This CDR3 reads CASSPDAGGLREQYF. The CDR3 DNA follows: TGTGCCAGCAGCCCGGATGCGGGAGGTCTCAGGGAGCAGTACTTC.

There are many counts of this clonotype. The chain combines TRBV6-2 or TRBV6-3 with TRBJ1-1; no reliable D call. V lost 2 bases and J 7 bases, leaving 14 bases between the germline ends. Germline CDR1 MNHEY, CDR2 SVGEGT. CDR3 length: 14 amino acids. Here the CDR3 DNA reads TGTGCCAGCAGTTACGACCGCCGGGCGGTTGAAGCTTTCTTT. It yields the protein CASSYDRRAVEAFF.

The genes are TRBV27 and TRBJ1-1, with D unresolved. The V gene lost 8 bases and the J gene lost 9 bases, with 13 bases spanning the gap. The CDR3 is 11 residues long. Germline V lookup: CDR1 MNHEY, CDR2 SMNVEV (reference sequence). In DNA, the CDR3 is TGTGCCAGCTCATCAAGTAGAAAAGCTTTCTTT. Residues: CASSSSRKAFF.

This clonotype was detected a few times. The chain carries TRBV7-8 and TRBJ1-1; maybe TRBD1 (5 bases). CDR1 and CDR2 (germline): SGHVS, FQNEAQ. Trimming removed 4 bases at V and 1 base at J, with 25 bases between. The CDR3 covers 19 residues. The CDR3 DNA reads as TGTGCCAGCAGCTCACAGAGGGACCCAGACCAAAGTGCGAACACTGAAGCTTTCTTT. This codes for CASSSQRDPDQSANTEAFF.

This clonotype has a handful of counts. V and J are TRBV14 and TRBJ2-1; 8 bases agree with TRBD2. In germline, CDR1 is SGHDN, CDR2 FVKESK. Trimming took 4 bases from V and 3 from J; bases not matched to a gene: 11. The CDR3 covers 17 residues. CDR3 protein: CASSPLVSGVLYNEQFF. The CDR3 region has the DNA TGTGCCAGCAGCCCACTGGTTAGCGGGGTGCTCTACAATGAGCAGTTCTTC.

The rearrangement joins TRBV19 to TRBJ2-1, with a possible D match to TRBD2 (7 bases). Germline V gives CDR1 LNHDA, CDR2 SQIVND (reference sequence). The CDR3 spans 14 residues. Trimming left V 6 bases short and J 9 bases short, with 18 bases between. CDR3: CASSSGTPDTEQFF. CDR3 coding DNA: TGTGCCAGTAGCAGCGGGACACCCGACACTGAGCAGTTCTTC. The complete variable domain, with remaining parts taken from reference TRBV19 and TRBJ2-1, reads DGGITQSPKYLFRKEGQNVTLSCEQNLNHDAMYWYRQDPGQGLRLIYYSQIVNDFQKGDIAEGYSVSREKKESFPLTVTSAQKNPTAFYLCASSSGTPDTEQFFGPGTRLTVL.

Only a few counts were recorded for this clonotype. The CDR3 sequence: CAWSQARDSPLHF. Here the CDR3 DNA reads TGTGCCTGGAGTCAGGCGCGGGACTCACCCCTCCACTTT. V is TRBV30 and J is TRBJ1-6; D possibly corresponds to TRBD1 (5 bases). Germline CDR1 is GTSNPN and CDR2 is SVGIG (reference sequence). CDR3 length equals 13 residues. Deletions cut 2 bases from V and 10 bases from J, with 12 bases between. Full variable domain (missing parts from reference TRBV30 and TRBJ1-6): SQTIHQWPATLVQPVGSPLSLECTVEGTSNPNLYWYRQAAGRGLQLLFYSVGIGQISSEVPQNLSASRPQDRQFILSSKKLLLSDSGFYLCAWSQARDSPLHFGNGTRLTVT.

This chain links TRBV7-9 with TRBJ1-2, with 11 bases identical to TRBD1. After removal of 5 bases from V and 6 bases from J, the junction contained 5 bases not matched to a gene. CDR3 length: 14 residues. Looked up from germline, CDR1 is SEHNR and CDR2 is FQNEAQ (reference sequence). CDR3 protein: CASSHGQGADGYTF. In nucleotides, the CDR3 is TGTGCCAGCAGCCACGGACAGGGGGCGGATGGCTACACCTTC.

This clonotype was observed at least ten times. V usage is TRBV19 and J usage is TRBJ2-1, with a possible D match to TRBD2 (6 bases). Trimming removed 4 bases from V and 2 bases from J, with 12 bases in between. CDR1 is LNHDA and CDR2 is SQIVND in the germline V gene (reference sequence). CDR3 length equals 15 residues. CDR3 residues: CASSREGGTYNEQFF. CDR3 nucleotide sequence: TGTGCCAGTAGTAGAGAGGGAGGAACCTACAATGAGCAGTTCTTC.

The chain carries TRBV11-3 and TRBJ2-1; 11 bases line up with TRBD2. After removal of 5 bases from V and 0 bases from J, the junction contained 6 bases not matched to a gene. The germline CDR1 and CDR2 sequences are SGHNT and YENEEA. The CDR3 extends over 17 amino acids. The CDR3 spells CASSQLLAGDSYNEQFF. The CDR3 DNA sequence: TGTGCCAGCAGCCAGTTACTAGCGGGGGACTCCTACAATGAGCAGTTCTTC.

The chain joins TRBV28 to TRBJ2-3, with D perhaps TRBD1 or TRBD2 (6 bases each). This CDR3 has 16 amino acids. Trimming removed 7 bases at V and 4 bases at J, with 21 bases between. Germline V gives CDR1 MDHEN, CDR2 SYDVKM. The CDR3 DNA reads as TGTGCCAGCACCGAAGGGGGGACATGGTCCCCAGATACGCAGTATTTT. Translating gives CASTEGGTWSPDTQYF.

This clonotype was picked up a small number of times. The chain has TRBV24-1 and TRBJ2-1; D is ambiguous. This CDR3 has 16 amino acids. Germline loops: CDR1 KGHDR, CDR2 SFDVKD. V was cut by 0 bases and J by 2 bases, with 10 bases left in between. The CDR3: CATSDLRPGPYNEQFF. The CDR3 nucleotides are TGTGCCACCAGTGATTTGCGTCCAGGACCCTACAATGAGCAGTTCTTC.